This TCR beta chain derives from a study of graft-versus-host responses after intestinal transplantation. Here immunoSEQ multiplex PCR was the method, and the copy in TCRdb shows in-frame clones only, minus some. The table has about 51,000 clones, roughly 90% seen once. Study-wide results and limits: Early post-transplant declines in HvG were associated with peak levels of circulating GvH clones.

Germline V lookup: CDR1 SGHRS, CDR2 YFSETQ. The CDR3 consists of 14 residues. V dropped 0 bases and J dropped 2 bases, with 5 bases sitting between them. The table lists this clone with a count of one. Its antigen remains unknown. The V call is TRBV5-1, the J call TRBJ2-2; D is unclear. The source was unstimulated CD4+ T cells sorted from spleen or lymph node cells, collected before transplant. The origin of this receptor is a human donor who was the organ donor for an intestinal transplant. The CDR3 sequence is CASSLAVNTGELFF. For the CDR3, the DNA is TGCGCCAGCAGCTTGGCGGTAAACACCGGGGAGCTGTTTTTT.